These 32 T cell receptor beta chains were sequenced from one sample in a study of blood T cell repertoires in COVID-19. Profiled with immunoSEQ multiplex PCR; TCRdb holds only in-frame clones, not every one. The sample records about 180,000 clones, 60% to 80% being singletons. Sequenced sample: PBMCs or T cells enriched from blood (not recorded which). The receptors stem from a woman between 50 and 59 years old who had recovered from COVID-19.

The rearrangement links TRBV3-1 (or the pseudogene TRBV3-2) to TRBJ2-1, with TRBD2 matching over 10 bases. From germline, CDR1 is LGHDT and CDR2 YNNKEL (reference sequence). Losses at the gene ends were 3 bases for V and 6 bases for J; bases not matched to a gene: 5. CDR3 length equals 15 residues. The chain's CDR3 is CASSHASGSPNEQFF. The CDR3 nucleotides read TGTGCCAGCAGCCACGCTAGCGGGAGTCCCAATGAGCAGTTCTTC.

The V gene is TRBV5-8, the J gene TRBJ1-2, with TRBD1 identical over 7 bases. The germline V gene has CDR1 SGHTS and CDR2 YDEGEE. The CDR3 totals 14 residues. The trim removed 3 bases at V and 2 bases at J, leaving 4 bases unmatched. CDR3 coding DNA: TGTGCCAGCAGCTCGTGGACAGGAAACTATGGCTACACCTTC. Protein sequence: CASSSWTGNYGYTF.

This chain connects TRBV30 to TRBJ1-5, with unresolved D. The CDR3 has 14 amino acids. The V gene's germline CDR1 is GTSNPN and CDR2 SVGIG (reference sequence). The germline V and J ends were trimmed by 4 bases and 6 bases, with 16 bases remaining between them. CDR3 coding DNA: TGTGCCTGGAATCCCAACATCGCGGGTCAGCCCCAGCATTTT. Translation: CAWNPNIAGQPQHF.

The chain links TRBV5-1 to TRBJ2-3; 7 bases are shared with TRBD2. V was pared by 0 bases and J by 2 bases, with 9 bases of the junction left unmatched. Germline assignment: CDR1 SGHRS and CDR2 YFSETQ. The CDR3 is 17 amino acids. The CDR3 DNA reads as TGCGCCAGCAGCTTGGGTCAGATCGCGGGAGCCACAGATACGCAGTATTTT. The encoded protein is CASSLGQIAGATDTQYF.

The chain combines TRBV28 with TRBJ1-6; no firm D call. Trimming removed 6 bases from V and 9 bases from J, with 18 bases in between. CDR3 length: 15 residues. The germline V gene encodes CDR1 MDHEN and CDR2 SYDVKM. The CDR3, as DNA: TGTGCCAGCAGCAATCTCCGACTGATTCGTTCACCCCTCCACTTT. Protein sequence: CASSNLRLIRSPLHF.

This clone has more than one count but fewer than ten. The J gene is TRBJ2-3, the V gene TRBV24-1, with 13 bases lining up with TRBD2. The V segment lost 0 bases and the J segment 2 bases; nucleotides outside the gene matches: 1. This CDR3 has 17 amino acids. Germline-derived CDR1 and CDR2 are KGHDR and SFDVKD. The DNA of the CDR3 is TGTGCCACCAGTGATTTGGGACTAGCGGGAGACACAGATACGCAGTATTTT. Its protein is CATSDLGLAGDTDTQYF.

The chain employs TRBV27 and TRBJ1-5; TRBD1 agrees at 9 bases. Trimming at V came to 6 bases and at J to 6 bases, leaving 6 bases not matched to a gene. This CDR3 is 14 amino acids long. CDR1 is MNHEY and CDR2 is SMNVEV in the germline V gene (reference sequence). CDR3 bases: TGTGCCAGCAGAGACGGACAGGGGAGTCAGCCCCAGCATTTT. Encoded protein: CASRDGQGSQPQHF.

The rearrangement joins TRBV24-1 to TRBJ1-1; D remains unclear. With 1 base removed from V and 10 bases from J, the gap between germline ends came to 9 bases. Germline V lookup: CDR1 KGHDR, CDR2 SFDVKD. CDR3 size: 12 residues. The CDR3 DNA reads as TGTGCCACCAGTGATTTCTTCTCAGGAGCTTTCTTT. Translation gives CATSDFFSGAFF.

V and J are TRBV5-5 and TRBJ2-7; 8 nucleotides agree with TRBD2. The V segment lost 4 bases and the J segment 3 bases; nucleotides outside the gene matches: 15. Germline CDR1 reads SGHKS; CDR2 reads YYEKEE (reference sequence). The CDR3 loop spans 17 amino acids. In DNA, the CDR3 is TGTGCCAGCAGCCCCGTTAGCGGGACCACGACCTACTACGAGCAGTACTTC. It codes for CASSPVSGTTTYYEQYF. The variable domain in full, with the rest retrieved from reference TRBV5-5 and TRBJ2-7, is DAGVTQSPTHLIKTRGQQVTLRCSPISGHKSVSWYQQVLGQGPQFIFQYYEKEERGRGNFPDRFSARQFPNYSSELNVNALLLGDSALYLCASSPVSGTTTYYEQYFGPGTRLTVT.

This chain joins TRBV18 and TRBJ1-5; D might be TRBD1 (6 bases). The CDR3 sequence is 15 residues long. CDR1 is KGHSH, CDR2 LQKENI, per germline. Trimming removed 3 bases at V and 0 bases at J, with 9 bases between. The CDR3 protein is CASSPAGASNQPQHF. CDR3 DNA: TGTGCCAGCTCACCGGCGGGGGCTAGCAATCAGCCCCAGCATTTT.

V and J are TRBV10-2 and TRBJ2-7, with 8 bases identical to TRBD1. Germline assignment: CDR1 WSHSY and CDR2 SAAADI. V lost 6 bases, J lost 0 bases, and 4 bases stayed unmatched. The length of the CDR3 is 14 residues. The CDR3 DNA sequence: TGCGCCAGCAGCCTAACAGGGGGCTCCTACGAGCAGTACTTC. This codes for CASSLTGGSYEQYF.

V gene TRBV27 combines with J gene TRBJ1-5; D is unclear. The V end lost 5 bases, the J end lost 9 bases, and 11 bases lay between the germline ends. This CDR3 has 12 amino acids. The germline gives CDR1 MNHEY, CDR2 SMNVEV (reference sequence). CDR3 sequence reads: CASSQRYGPQHF. The CDR3 DNA reads TGTGCCAGCAGTCAACGGTACGGGCCCCAGCATTTT.

The gene calls are TRBV7-2 and TRBJ1-6; tentative D call: TRBD1 (6 bases). The CDR3 contains 14 residues. Looked up from germline, CDR1 is SGHTA and CDR2 is FQGNSA. Trimming cost V 3 bases and J 10 bases, with 13 bases left between them. The CDR3 reads CASSFGTSRSPLHF. For the CDR3, the DNA is TGTGCCAGCAGCTTCGGGACATCGCGCTCACCCCTCCACTTT.

This clone was counted only a few times. CDR3 in DNA: TGCGCCAGCAGAGGGAGCTCCTATAATTCACCCCTCCACTTT. Its protein product is CASRGSSYNSPLHF. The genes are TRBV10-2 and TRBJ1-6; D gene ambiguous. V lost 6 bases to trimming and J lost 0 bases, with 6 bases between them. The length of the CDR3 is 14 residues. The germline V gene encodes CDR1 WSHSY and CDR2 SAAADI.

The chain uses TRBV15 and TRBJ2-1, with a tentative D call TRBD1 (5 bases). CDR1 and CDR2 from the germline V gene are LNHNV and YYDKDF (reference sequence). The CDR3 is made up of 15 amino acids. Trimming pared 7 bases from V and 4 bases from J, leaving 17 bases between. CDR3 sequence (DNA): TGTGCCACCATGGGGATGGGGCTAGGTTACAATGAGCAGTTCTTC. Translating gives CATMGMGLGYNEQFF.

In nucleotides, the CDR3 is TGTGCCAGCAGAGAACGTGGAAACACCATATATTTT. It encodes CASRERGNTIYF. This rearrangement joins TRBV6-1 to TRBJ1-3; no firm D call. The germline V gene has CDR1 MNHNS and CDR2 SASEGT. This CDR3 is 12 amino acids long. Trimming removed 6 bases from V and 3 bases from J, with 6 bases in between.

The CDR3 reads CASRIRENTGELFF. CDR3 bases: TGTGCCAGTAGGATCCGGGAGAACACCGGGGAGCTGTTTTTT. This chain uses TRBV19 with TRBJ2-2; TRBD2 is a possible D gene (5 bases). The CDR3 contains 14 residues. The germline gives CDR1 LNHDA, CDR2 SQIVND (reference sequence). V dropped 6 bases and J dropped 1 base, with 9 bases sitting between them.

This sequence joins TRBV7-3 and TRBJ2-7; 7 bases are shared with TRBD2. With 5 bases clipped from V and 6 bases from J, the junction kept 10 bases outside the gene matches. Germline CDR1 and CDR2: SGHTA and FQGTGA. The CDR3 is made up of 14 amino acids. The CDR3 loop reads CASSPQGGRVEQYF. CDR3 DNA: TGTGCCAGCAGCCCGCAGGGAGGGAGAGTCGAGCAGTACTTC.

Here the CDR3 DNA reads TGTGCCAGCAGTAAACACCTGAACACTGAAGCTTTCTTT. Amino acids: CASSKHLNTEAFF. J is TRBJ1-1 and V is TRBV12-3 or TRBV12-4; D is uncertain. V gave up 5 bases and J gave up 0 bases, with 7 bases separating them. This CDR3 has 13 amino acids.

The rearrangement joins TRBV10-1 to TRBJ1-1; 9 bases fit TRBD1. CDR1 is WNHNN, CDR2 SYGVQD, per germline (reference sequence). The CDR3 length is 15 residues. Trimming at V came to 2 bases and at J to 4 bases, leaving 5 bases not matched to a gene. CDR3 sequence: CASSEADRGGTEAFF. CDR3 nucleotides: TGCGCCAGCAGTGAGGCGGACAGGGGTGGCACTGAAGCTTTCTTT.

The V and J genes are TRBV7-7 and TRBJ2-5, with D possibly being TRBD1 (6 bases). CDR3 length equals 15 residues. Trimming took off 5 bases at V and 0 bases at J, with 13 bases between the two ends. Per the germline V gene, CDR1 is SSHAT and CDR2 is FNYEAQ (reference sequence). The chain's CDR3 is CASSPGTQNQETQYF. In DNA, the CDR3 is TGTGCCAGCAGCCCCGGGACACAGAACCAAGAGACCCAGTACTTC.

The sample holds one count of this clone. The chain links TRBV5-1 to TRBJ2-3; no clear D. The germline CDR1 and CDR2 sequences are SGHRS and YFSETQ. With 8 bases removed from V and 2 bases from J, the gap between germline ends came to 12 bases. There are 13 residues in the CDR3. CDR3 in amino acids: CASSLQSTDTQYF. The CDR3 DNA sequence: TGCGCCAGTTCCCTACAGTCCACAGATACGCAGTATTTT.

Concerning this clone: Other DNA sequences in the same sample also yield this CDR3. This chain uses TRBV19 with TRBJ2-3, with D possibly being TRBD1 (5 bases). The CDR3 loop spans 13 amino acids. With 3 bases removed from V and 4 bases from J, the gap between germline ends came to 8 bases. CDR1 is LNHDA, CDR2 SQIVND, per germline (reference sequence). The CDR3 sequence: CASSIQGADTQYF. CDR3 nucleotides: TGTGCCAGTAGTATCCAGGGCGCAGATACGCAGTATTTT.

The chain couples TRBV28 to TRBJ1-5; the match to TRBD1 covers 12 bases. The CDR3 has 17 residues. Looked up from germline, CDR1 is MDHEN and CDR2 is SYDVKM. After removal of 4 bases from V and 8 bases from J, the junction contained 12 bases not matched to a gene. The CDR3 here is CASSSDTGTGGGEPQHF. The CDR3, as DNA: TGTGCCAGCAGTTCCGACACCGGGACAGGGGGCGGGGAGCCCCAGCATTTT.

The rearrangement joins TRBV5-1 to TRBJ1-4; no definite D call. V shed 4 bases and J shed 7 bases, with 14 bases lying between them. This CDR3 comprises 14 residues. Germline V lookup: CDR1 SGHRS, CDR2 YFSETQ. In DNA, the CDR3 is TGCGCCAGCAGCCCTTATCCAACGGGTGAAAAACTGTTTTTT. It specifies CASSPYPTGEKLFF.

The rearrangement links TRBV28 to TRBJ1-5; 9 positions match TRBD1. CDR3 length: 16 residues. V was pared by 3 bases and J by 1 base, with 4 bases of the junction left unmatched. CDR1 is MDHEN and CDR2 is SYDVKM in the germline V gene. The CDR3 loop reads CASSLHRGLSNQPQHF. CDR3 coding DNA: TGTGCCAGCAGTTTGCACAGGGGGCTAAGCAATCAGCCCCAGCATTTT. Drawing the rest from reference TRBV28 and TRBJ1-5, the complete variable domain is DVKVTQSSRYLVKRTGEKVFLECVQDMDHENMFWYRQDPGLGLRLIYFSYDVKMKEKGDIPEGYSVSREKKERFSLILESASTNQTSMYLCASSLHRGLSNQPQHFGDGTRLSIL.

The rearrangement joins TRBV6-2 or TRBV6-3 to TRBJ1-1, with TRBD1 identical over 9 bases. The CDR3 runs 14 residues. Germline CDR1 and CDR2: MNHEY and SVGEGT. V gave up 6 bases and J gave up 4 bases; unmatched junction bases: 6. CDR3 region: CASSRLTGGTEAFF. Written as DNA, the CDR3 is TGTGCCAGCAGCCGACTGACAGGGGGCACTGAAGCTTTCTTT.

The rearrangement uses TRBV7-3 and TRBJ2-1; possible D gene TRBD2, 7 bases. Deletions cut 0 bases from V and 8 bases from J, with 14 bases between. Germline loops: CDR1 SGHTA, CDR2 FQGTGA. The CDR3 consists of 15 residues. The CDR3: CASSLTGGGPHEQFF. The CDR3 nucleotides are TGTGCCAGCAGCTTAACAGGGGGAGGGCCGCATGAGCAGTTCTTC. The variable domain in full, completed from reference TRBV7-3 and TRBJ2-1, reads GAGVSQTPSNKVTEKGKYVELRCDPISGHTALYWYRQSLGQGPEFLIYFQGTGAADDSGLPNDRFFAVRPEGSVSTLKIQRTERGDSAVYLCASSLTGGGPHEQFFGPGTRLTVL.

The DNA for the CDR3 is TGTGCCAGCAGCTTGGCCAGCGGGTGGACTGAAGCTTTCTTT. Amino acid sequence: CASSLASGWTEAFF. V usage is TRBV5-6 and J usage is TRBJ1-1; D gene unclear. Between the trimmed V and J ends, which lost 0 bases and 5 bases, there was a span of 11 bases. The germline V gene has CDR1 SGHDT and CDR2 YYEEEE. The CDR3 loop spans 14 amino acids.

The chain has TRBV6-5 and TRBJ2-5; D gene ambiguous. The V gene's germline CDR1 is MNHEY and CDR2 SVGAGI. The CDR3 contains 15 residues. The V gene lost 6 bases and the J gene lost 0 bases, with 14 bases spanning the gap. As DNA, the CDR3 is TGTGCCAGCAGCCCGGGTGAGCTGTACCAAGAGACCCAGTACTTC. Encoded protein: CASSPGELYQETQYF.

J is TRBJ2-1 and V is TRBV18, with a possible D match to TRBD1 (5 bases). Trimming removed 3 bases from V and 9 bases from J, with 12 bases in between. This CDR3 has 13 residues. Germline assignment: CDR1 KGHSH and CDR2 LQKENI. DNA for the CDR3: TGTGCCAGCTCACCTCGACAGCCCCCTGAGCAGTTCTTC. This codes for CASSPRQPPEQFF.

The sample holds a few counts of this clone. The chain couples TRBV7-2 to TRBJ1-6, with D tentatively TRBD1 (6 bases). The CDR3 runs to 15 residues. V lost 2 bases to trimming and J lost 7 bases, with 12 bases between them. In germline, CDR1 is SGHTA, CDR2 FQGNSA. CDR3 protein: CASSLFTGSNSPLHF. The CDR3 DNA is TGTGCCAGCAGCTTATTCACAGGGTCCAATTCACCCCTCCACTTT.